Only a few counts were recorded for the clone carrying this T cell receptor (beta chain). Its matching antigen is unknown. The entry originates in a study of beta chain features in type 1 diabetes. Sorted cells reached over 95% purity in every population. The study, taken as a whole, reports: Compared to healthy donors, patients appeared to have naive, central memory and Treg TCRB repertoires that were more alike. Patients and controls would share equally any PCR tilt toward shorter templates.

TCRB transcripts that were expressed got sequenced, as all of the isolated RNA had been reverse transcribed. Naive, central memory and regulatory T cell samples averaged roughly 3.8 million reads. The repertoire was sequenced with immunoSEQ multiplex PCR; TCRdb's copy has only in-frame clones and lacks some. Seen here are 450,000 to 550,000 clones, 25% to 35% observed once, and the top ten hold almost 0.065%. Trimming removed 3 bases at V and 0 bases at J, with 11 bases between. Germline CDR1 MNHEY, CDR2 SMNVEV (reference sequence). The CDR3 spans 15 residues. The clonotype comes from a man between 18 and 35 years old in good health. The genes are TRBV27 and TRBJ1-2; D call uncertain. The specimen sequenced was naive CD4+ T cells from blood. The CDR3 DNA is TGTGCCAGCAGTTTCGCTGGGAGCTCTAACTATGGCTACACCTTC. Translated: CASSFAGSSNYGYTF.